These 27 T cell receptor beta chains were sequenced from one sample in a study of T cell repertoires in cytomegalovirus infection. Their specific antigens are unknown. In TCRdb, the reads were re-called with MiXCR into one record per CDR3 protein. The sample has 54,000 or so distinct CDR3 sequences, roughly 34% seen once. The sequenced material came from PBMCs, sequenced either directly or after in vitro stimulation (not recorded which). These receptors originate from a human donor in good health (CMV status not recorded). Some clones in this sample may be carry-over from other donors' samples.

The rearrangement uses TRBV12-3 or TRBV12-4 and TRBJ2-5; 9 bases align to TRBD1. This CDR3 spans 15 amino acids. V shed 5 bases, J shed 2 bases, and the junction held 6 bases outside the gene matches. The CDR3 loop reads CASSPGTGLQETQYF. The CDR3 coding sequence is TGTGCCAGCAGTCCGGGGACAGGGCTACAAGAGACCCAGTACTTC.

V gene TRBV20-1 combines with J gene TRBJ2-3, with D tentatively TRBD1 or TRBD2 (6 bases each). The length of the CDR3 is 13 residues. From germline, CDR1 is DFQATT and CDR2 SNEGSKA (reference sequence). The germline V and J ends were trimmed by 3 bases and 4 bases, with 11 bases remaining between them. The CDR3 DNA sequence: TGCAGTGCTAGTAGGGGGGTTGCAGATACGCAGTATTTT. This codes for CSASRGVADTQYF.

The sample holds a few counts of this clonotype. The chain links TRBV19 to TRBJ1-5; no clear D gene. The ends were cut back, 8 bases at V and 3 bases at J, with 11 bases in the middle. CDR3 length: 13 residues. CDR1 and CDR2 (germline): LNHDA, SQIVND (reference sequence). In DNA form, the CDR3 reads TGTGCCAGTCAGGAACAGCACAATCAGCCCCAGCATTTT. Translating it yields CASQEQHNQPQHF.

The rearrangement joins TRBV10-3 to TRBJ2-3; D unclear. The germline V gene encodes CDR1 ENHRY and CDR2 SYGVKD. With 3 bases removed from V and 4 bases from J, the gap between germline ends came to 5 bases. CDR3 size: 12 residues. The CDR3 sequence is CAISDRSDTQYF. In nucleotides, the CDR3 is TGTGCCATCAGTGACCGATCAGATACGCAGTATTTT.

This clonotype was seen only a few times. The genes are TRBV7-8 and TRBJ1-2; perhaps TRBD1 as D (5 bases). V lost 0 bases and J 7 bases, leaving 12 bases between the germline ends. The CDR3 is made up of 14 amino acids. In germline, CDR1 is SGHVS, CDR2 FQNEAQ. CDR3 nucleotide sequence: TGTGCCAGCAGCTTAGCGCCGACAGACGTTGGCTACACCTTC. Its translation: CASSLAPTDVGYTF.

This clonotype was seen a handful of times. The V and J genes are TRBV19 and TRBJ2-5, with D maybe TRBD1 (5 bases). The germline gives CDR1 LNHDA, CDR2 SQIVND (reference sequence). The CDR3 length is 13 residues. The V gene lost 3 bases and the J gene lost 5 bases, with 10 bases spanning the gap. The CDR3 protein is CASSMYTGETQYF. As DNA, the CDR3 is TGTGCCAGTAGTATGTACACAGGCGAGACCCAGTACTTC.

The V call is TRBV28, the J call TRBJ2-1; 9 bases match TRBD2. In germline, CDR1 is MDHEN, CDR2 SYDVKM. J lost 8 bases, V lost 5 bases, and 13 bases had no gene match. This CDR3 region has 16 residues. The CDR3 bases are TGTGCCAGCAGTGCGGGGGGGCCTATTACGGGCGATGAGCAGTTCTTC. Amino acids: CASSAGGPITGDEQFF. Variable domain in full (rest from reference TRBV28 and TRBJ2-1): DVKVTQSSRYLVKRTGEKVFLECVQDMDHENMFWYRQDPGLGLRLIYFSYDVKMKEKGDIPEGYSVSREKKERFSLILESASTNQTSMYLCASSAGGPITGDEQFFGPGTRLTVL.

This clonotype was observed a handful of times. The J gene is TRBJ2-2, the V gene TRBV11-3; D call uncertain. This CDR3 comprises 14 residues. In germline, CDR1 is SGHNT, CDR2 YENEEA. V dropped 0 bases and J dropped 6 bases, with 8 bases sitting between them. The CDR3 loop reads CASSLEGNAGELFF. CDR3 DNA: TGTGCCAGCAGCTTAGAGGGAAACGCCGGGGAGCTGTTTTTT. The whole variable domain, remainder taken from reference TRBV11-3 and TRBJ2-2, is EAGVVQSPRYKIIEKKQPVAFWCNPISGHNTLYWYLQNLGQGPELLIRYENEEAVDDSQLPKDRFSAERLKGVDSTLKIQPAELGDSAVYLCASSLEGNAGELFFGEGSRLTVL.

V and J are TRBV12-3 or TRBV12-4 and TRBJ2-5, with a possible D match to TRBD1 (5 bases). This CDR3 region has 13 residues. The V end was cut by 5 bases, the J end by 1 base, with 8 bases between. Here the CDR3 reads CASSDSVQETQYF. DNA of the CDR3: TGTGCCAGCAGTGACAGTGTCCAAGAGACCCAGTACTTC.

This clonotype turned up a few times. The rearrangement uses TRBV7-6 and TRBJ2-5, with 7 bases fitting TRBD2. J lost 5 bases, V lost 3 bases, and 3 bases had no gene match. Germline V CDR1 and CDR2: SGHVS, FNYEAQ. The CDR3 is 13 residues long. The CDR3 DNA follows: TGTGCCAGCAGCTTTACTAGCGTGGAGACCCAGTACTTC. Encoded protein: CASSFTSVETQYF. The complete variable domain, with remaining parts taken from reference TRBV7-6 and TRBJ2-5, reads GAGVSQSPRYKVTKRGQDVALRCDPISGHVSLYWYRQALGQGPEFLTYFNYEAQQDKSGLPNDRFSAERPEGSISTLTIQRTEQRDSAMYRCASSFTSVETQYFGPGTRLLVL.

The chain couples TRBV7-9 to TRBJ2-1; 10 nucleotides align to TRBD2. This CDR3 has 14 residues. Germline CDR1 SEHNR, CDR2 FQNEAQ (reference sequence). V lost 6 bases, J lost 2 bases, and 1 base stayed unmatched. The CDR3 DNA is TGTGCCAGCAGTCTAGCGGGGGCCTACAATGAGCAGTTCTTC. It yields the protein CASSLAGAYNEQFF.

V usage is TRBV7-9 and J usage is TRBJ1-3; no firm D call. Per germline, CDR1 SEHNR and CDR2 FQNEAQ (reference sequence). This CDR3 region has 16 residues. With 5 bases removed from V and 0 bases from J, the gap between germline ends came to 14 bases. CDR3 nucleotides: TGTGCCAGCAGCCATCTAAGGGCTCGCTCTGGAAACACCATATATTTT. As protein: CASSHLRARSGNTIYF.

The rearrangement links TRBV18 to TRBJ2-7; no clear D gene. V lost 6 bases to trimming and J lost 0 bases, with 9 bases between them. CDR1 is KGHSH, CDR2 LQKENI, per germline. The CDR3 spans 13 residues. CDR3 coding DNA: TGTGCCAGCTCCGACCTAAGCTCCTACGAGCAGTACTTC. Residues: CASSDLSSYEQYF.

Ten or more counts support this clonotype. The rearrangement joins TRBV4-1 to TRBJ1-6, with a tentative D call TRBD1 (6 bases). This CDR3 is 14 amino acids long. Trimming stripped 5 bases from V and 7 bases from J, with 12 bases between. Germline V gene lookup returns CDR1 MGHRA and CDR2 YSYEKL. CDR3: CASSYGQHNSPLHF. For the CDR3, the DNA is TGCGCCAGCAGCTACGGACAGCACAATTCACCCCTCCACTTT.

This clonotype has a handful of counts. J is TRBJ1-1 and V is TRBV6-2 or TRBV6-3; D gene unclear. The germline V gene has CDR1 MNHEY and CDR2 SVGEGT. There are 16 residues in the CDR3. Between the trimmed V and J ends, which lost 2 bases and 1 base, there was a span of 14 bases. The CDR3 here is CASSYPRQEENTEAFF. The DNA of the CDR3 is TGTGCCAGCAGTTACCCCCGGCAGGAGGAGAACACTGAAGCTTTCTTT.

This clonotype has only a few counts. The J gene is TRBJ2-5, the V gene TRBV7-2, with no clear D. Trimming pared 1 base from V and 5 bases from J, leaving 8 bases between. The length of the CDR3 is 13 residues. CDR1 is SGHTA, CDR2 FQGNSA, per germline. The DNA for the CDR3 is TGTGCCAGCAGCTTAGTCTTCCGTGAGACCCAGTACTTC. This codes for CASSLVFRETQYF.

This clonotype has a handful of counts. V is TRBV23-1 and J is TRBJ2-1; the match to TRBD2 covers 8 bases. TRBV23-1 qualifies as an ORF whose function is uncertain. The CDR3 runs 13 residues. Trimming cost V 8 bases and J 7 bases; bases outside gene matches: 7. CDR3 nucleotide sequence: TGCGCCAGCGAAGCGGGAGTAGGAAATGAGCAGTTCTTC. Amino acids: CASEAGVGNEQFF.

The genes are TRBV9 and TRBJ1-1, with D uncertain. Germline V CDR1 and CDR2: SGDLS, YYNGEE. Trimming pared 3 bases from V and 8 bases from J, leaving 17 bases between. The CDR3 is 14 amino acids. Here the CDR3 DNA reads TGTGCCAGCAGCGCCTCCGGGCCGAGCATCGAAGCTTTCTTT. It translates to CASSASGPSIEAFF.

The CDR3 sequence: CASSLVGPPSSYEQYF. CDR3 bases: TGTGCCAGCAGCTTAGTAGGGCCTCCGAGCTCCTACGAGCAGTACTTC. The genes are TRBV7-2 and TRBJ2-7; D call uncertain. Trimming took off 1 base at V and 0 bases at J, with 13 bases between the two ends. Germline V gives CDR1 SGHTA, CDR2 FQGNSA. The CDR3 is 16 residues long.

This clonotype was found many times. The CDR3: CASSSYGETQYF. CDR3 in DNA: TGTGCCAGCAGCTCCTATGGAGAGACCCAGTACTTC. The chain uses TRBV11-2 and TRBJ2-5; D gene unclear. Germline V CDR1 and CDR2: SGHAT, FQNNGV. This CDR3 comprises 12 residues. V shed 4 bases and J shed 4 bases, with 7 bases lying between them.

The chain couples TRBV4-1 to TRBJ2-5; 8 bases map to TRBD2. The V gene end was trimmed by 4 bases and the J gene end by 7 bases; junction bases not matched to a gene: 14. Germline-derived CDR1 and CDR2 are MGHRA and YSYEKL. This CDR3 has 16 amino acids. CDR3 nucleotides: TGCGCCAGCAGCCCGGGGCGGGGGGCTGTCACCGTGACCCAGTACTTC. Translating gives CASSPGRGAVTVTQYF.

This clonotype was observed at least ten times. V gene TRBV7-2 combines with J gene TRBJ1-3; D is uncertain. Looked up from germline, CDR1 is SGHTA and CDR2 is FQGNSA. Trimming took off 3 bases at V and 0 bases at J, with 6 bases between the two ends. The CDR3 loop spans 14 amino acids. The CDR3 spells CASSLWGSGNTIYF. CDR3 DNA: TGTGCCAGCAGCTTGTGGGGCTCTGGAAACACCATATATTTT.

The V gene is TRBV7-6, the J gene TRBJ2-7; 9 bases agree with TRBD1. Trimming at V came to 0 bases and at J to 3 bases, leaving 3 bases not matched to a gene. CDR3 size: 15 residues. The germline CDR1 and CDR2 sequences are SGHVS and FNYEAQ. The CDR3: CASSLADRGLYEQYF. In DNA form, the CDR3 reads TGTGCCAGCAGCTTAGCGGACAGGGGTCTCTACGAGCAGTACTTC.

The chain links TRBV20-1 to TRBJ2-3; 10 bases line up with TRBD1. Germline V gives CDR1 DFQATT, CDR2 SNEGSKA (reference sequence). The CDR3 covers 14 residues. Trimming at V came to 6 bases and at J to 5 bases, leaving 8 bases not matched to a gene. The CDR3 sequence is CSAPRQGAIDTQYF. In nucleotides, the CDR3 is TGCAGTGCCCCCAGACAGGGGGCAATAGATACGCAGTATTTT.

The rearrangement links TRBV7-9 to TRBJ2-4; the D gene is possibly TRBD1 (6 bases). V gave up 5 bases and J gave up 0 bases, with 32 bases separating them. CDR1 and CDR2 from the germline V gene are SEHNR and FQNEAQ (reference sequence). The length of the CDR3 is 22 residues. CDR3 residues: CASSRVFQGRPWGTLAKNIQYF. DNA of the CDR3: TGTGCCAGCAGCCGGGTTTTCCAGGGGAGACCGTGGGGGACCCTAGCCAAAAACATTCAGTACTTC.

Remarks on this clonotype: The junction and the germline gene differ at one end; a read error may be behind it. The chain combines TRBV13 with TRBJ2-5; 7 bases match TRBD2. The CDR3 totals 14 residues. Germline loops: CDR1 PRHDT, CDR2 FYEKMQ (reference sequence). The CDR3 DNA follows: TGCGCCAGCAGCCCCCGGGGACTACTAGAGACCCAGTACTTC. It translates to CASSPRGLLETQYF.

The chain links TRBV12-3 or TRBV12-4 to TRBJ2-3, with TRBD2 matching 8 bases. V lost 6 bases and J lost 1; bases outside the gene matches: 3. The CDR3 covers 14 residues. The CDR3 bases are TGTGCCAGCAGCCAACTAGCGGGCACAGATACGCAGTATTTT. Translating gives CASSQLAGTDTQYF.